This TCR beta chain was sequenced for a study of OX40 agonist ivuxolimab in advanced cancers. The assay was immunoSEQ multiplex PCR, and TCRdb's table has in-frame clones only and misses some. Altogether 50,000 to 75,000 clones are present, roughly four fifths being singletons, with the ten largest covering about 3.2%. The CDR3 spans 15 residues. Trimming removed 6 bases at V and 4 bases at J, with 18 bases between. Germline CDR1 reads MDHEN; CDR2 reads SYDVKM. The input for sequencing was CD4+ or CD8+ T cells sorted from blood, taken in a trial of the OX40 agonist ivuxolimab. The chain employs TRBV28 and TRBJ1-2, with D perhaps matching TRBD1 (6 bases). The origin of this receptor is an adult with an advanced solid tumor such as melanoma, head and neck, liver or kidney cancer. The CDR3 region has the DNA TGTGCCAGCAGGAGACGAAGACAGGACGGCTATGGCTACACCTTC. It codes for CASRRRRQDGYGYTF.